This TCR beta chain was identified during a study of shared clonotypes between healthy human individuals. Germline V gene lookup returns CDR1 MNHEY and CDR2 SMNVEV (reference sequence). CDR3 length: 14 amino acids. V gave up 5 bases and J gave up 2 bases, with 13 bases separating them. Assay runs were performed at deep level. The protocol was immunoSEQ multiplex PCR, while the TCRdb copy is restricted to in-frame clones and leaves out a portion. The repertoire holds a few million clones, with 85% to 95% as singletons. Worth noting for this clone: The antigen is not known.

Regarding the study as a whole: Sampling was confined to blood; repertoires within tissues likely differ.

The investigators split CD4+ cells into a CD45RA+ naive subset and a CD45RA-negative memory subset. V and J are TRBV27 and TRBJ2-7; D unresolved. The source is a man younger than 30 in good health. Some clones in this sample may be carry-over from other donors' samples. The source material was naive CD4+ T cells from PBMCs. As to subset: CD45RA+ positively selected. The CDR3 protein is CASSPLAVPYEQYF. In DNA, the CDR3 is TGTGCCAGCAGTCCCTTGGCGGTACCCTACGAGCAGTACTTC.